This T cell receptor beta chain was found in a study of T cell responses to AZD1222 COVID-19 vaccine. Overall study results and limits: Repertoires were obtained only post-peak T cell response. White British people made up most donors, females outnumbered males, and clonal diversity was possibly underestimated.

Generated by immunoSEQ multiplex PCR, the TCRdb table keeps only in-frame clones and is missing some. The data hold about 110,000 clones, with over 85% observed a single time. V was shortened by 3 bases and J by 8 bases, with 17 bases between the two germline ends. Looked up from germline, CDR1 is SGHTA and CDR2 is FQGTGA. This CDR3 spans 15 amino acids. About this clone itself: The antigen remains unidentified.

Source: peripheral blood, taken on day 0 of AZD1222 vaccination. This receptor was obtained from an adult in good health. J is TRBJ2-1 and V is TRBV7-3; D gene ambiguous. In DNA, the CDR3 is TGTGCCAGCAGCTTGGCTGTGGCTTCTTTGGATGAGCAGTTCTTC. This encodes CASSLAVASLDEQFF.